This T cell receptor (beta chain) was found in a study of blood T cell repertoires in COVID-19. The overall study: The United States, Italy and Spain were the sources of the acute and convalescent COVID-19 samples. PBMCs, B-cell-depleted T cells, or T cells were the source of the cDNA or gDNA that made up the material.

Authors' processing steps: Amplification of reference gene primers was used by the study to estimate nucleated cell counts. The data were produced by immunoSEQ multiplex PCR, yet TCRdb's version contains in-frame clones alone and is incomplete. V and J calls and clone size come straight from that table; D and trimming were deduced from the DNA. The sample records tens of thousands of clones, around nine tenths being singletons. Trimming took 3 bases from V and 0 from J; bases not matched to a gene: 4. The germline V gene has CDR1 SEHNR and CDR2 FQNEAQ (reference sequence). This CDR3 has 15 amino acids.

The J gene is TRBJ1-1, the V gene TRBV7-9, with 7 bases that match TRBD1. The receptor was derived from a man between 65 and 80 years old with active or convalescent COVID-19. The sample consisted of peripheral blood. The CDR3 loop is CASSLSTGLNTEAFF. CDR3 DNA sequence: TGTGCCAGCAGCTTGTCGACAGGGCTGAACACTGAAGCTTTCTTT.